A single sample gave rise to the 26 T cell receptor beta chains below, sequenced in a study of blood T cell repertoires in COVID-19. Only in-frame clones appear in the TCRdb table, and some are missing; sequencing was by immunoSEQ multiplex PCR. The data contain about 76,000 clones, roughly 83% of them singletons. The sequenced material came from peripheral blood. These receptors originate from a man older than 75 with acute or convalescent COVID-19.

CDR3 nucleotide sequence: TGTGCCAGCAGCCAAACAGGGGCCTTACACTATGGCTACACCTTC. Its protein is CASSQTGALHYGYTF. The J gene is TRBJ1-2, the V gene TRBV7-9, with 7 bases lining up with TRBD1. CDR1 and CDR2 (germline): SEHNR, FQNEAQ (reference sequence). The CDR3 is 15 residues long. J was trimmed by 3 bases and V by 5 bases; bases with no gene match: 9. The variable domain in full, with the rest retrieved from reference TRBV7-9 and TRBJ1-2, is DTGVSQNPRHKITKRGQNVTFRCDPISEHNRLYWYRQTLGQGPEFLTYFQNEAQLEKSRLLSDRFSAERPKGSFSTLEIQRTEQGDSAMYLCASSQTGALHYGYTFGSGTRLTVV.

On this clone: The sample contains more than one DNA sequence encoding this CDR3. This rearrangement joins TRBV10-3 to TRBJ2-3, with D possibly TRBD2 on 5 matching bases. V gave up 4 bases and J gave up 0 bases, with 14 bases separating them. The V gene's germline CDR1 is ENHRY and CDR2 SYGVKD. The CDR3 covers 16 residues. The CDR3 DNA sequence: TGTGCCATCAGTGCCACTAGTGTGGGGAGCACAGATACGCAGTATTTT. The encoded protein is CAISATSVGSTDTQYF.

This rearrangement joins TRBV6-6 to TRBJ2-2, with D possibly TRBD2 on 6 matching bases. This CDR3 spans 13 amino acids. Germline loops: CDR1 MNHNY, CDR2 SVGAGI (reference sequence). The ends were cut back, 6 bases at V and 3 bases at J, with 8 bases in the middle. The CDR3 DNA is TGTGCCAGCAGGTGGGGGGACACCGGGGAGCTGTTTTTT. As protein: CASRWGDTGELFF.

The gene calls are TRBV2 and TRBJ1-2; TRBD1 agrees at 7 bases. CDR3 size: 13 residues. The germline V gene encodes CDR1 SNHLY and CDR2 FYNNEI. V was clipped by 3 bases and J by 7 bases; unmatched bases: 5. CDR3 DNA: TGTGCCAGCAGTGAGGAGGGGGCTGGTGGCTACACCTTC. Residues: CASSEEGAGGYTF. The full variable domain, rest sourced from reference TRBV2 and TRBJ1-2, is EPEVTQTPSHQVTQMGQEVILRCVPISNHLYFYWYRQILGQKVEFLVSFYNNEISEKSEIFDDQFSVERPDGSNFTLKIRSTKLEDSAMYFCASSEEGAGGYTFGSGTRLTVV.

This chain uses TRBV24-1 with TRBJ1-2; 7 nucleotides agree with TRBD1. The CDR3 runs 13 residues. Germline CDR1 and CDR2: KGHDR and SFDVKD. V shed 5 bases and J 4 bases; nucleotides not matched to a gene: 3. The CDR3 reads CATSAGGGYGYTF. In DNA form, the CDR3 reads TGTGCCACCAGTGCAGGGGGAGGCTATGGCTACACCTTC.

This clone was seen only a few times. CDR3 sequence (DNA): TGTGCCAGCAGTGAAAGTTTAGGACAGAATAACTATGGCTACACCTTC. Amino acids: CASSESLGQNNYGYTF. The chain uses TRBV2 and TRBJ1-2, with D perhaps matching TRBD1 (6 bases). The germline gives CDR1 SNHLY, CDR2 FYNNEI. The CDR3 has 16 amino acids. V lost 2 bases and J 1 base, leaving 14 bases between the germline ends. The whole variable domain, remainder taken from reference TRBV2 and TRBJ1-2, is EPEVTQTPSHQVTQMGQEVILRCVPISNHLYFYWYRQILGQKVEFLVSFYNNEISEKSEIFDDQFSVERPDGSNFTLKIRSTKLEDSAMYFCASSESLGQNNYGYTFGSGTRLTVV.

Here the CDR3 DNA reads TGTGCCAGCAGCCAAGGGGAAGACAGTGGAAATAGCTCTGGGGCCAACGTCCTGACTTTC. As protein: CASSQGEDSGNSSGANVLTF. This rearrangement joins TRBV3-1 (or the pseudogene TRBV3-2) to TRBJ2-6; D perhaps matches TRBD1 (5 bases). Trimming left V 1 base short and J 0 bases short, with 19 bases between. Per germline, CDR1 LGHDT and CDR2 YNNKEL (reference sequence). The CDR3 has 20 amino acids.

This chain joins TRBV7-9 and TRBJ1-4, with no clear D. The germline V gene encodes CDR1 SEHNR and CDR2 FQNEAQ (reference sequence). Trimming removed 5 bases at V and 3 bases at J, with 10 bases between. The CDR3 contains 14 residues. The CDR3 loop reads CASSPGGSNEKLFF. The DNA of the CDR3 is TGTGCCAGCAGCCCCGGAGGGTCTAATGAAAAACTGTTTTTT.

This chain connects TRBV21-1 to TRBJ1-5; TRBD1 is the table's D call, not checked against the DNA. TRBV21-1 is shown as a pseudogene. This CDR3 is 18 amino acids long. The CDR3 is CASFTSPQPGQLNQPQHF. DNA for the CDR3: TGTGCCAGCTTTACATCCCCACAACCGGGACAACTCAATCAGCCCCAGCATTTT.

The rearrangement links TRBV24-1 to TRBJ2-1, with a weak D call TRBD1 (6 bases). The germline CDR1 and CDR2 sequences are KGHDR and SFDVKD. With 9 bases removed from V and 2 bases from J, the gap between germline ends came to 16 bases. This CDR3 comprises 15 residues. Here the CDR3 DNA reads TGTGCCACCGGAACAGGGAAATTGGCCTACAATGAGCAGTTCTTC. Translating it yields CATGTGKLAYNEQFF.

The V and J genes are TRBV6-5 and TRBJ2-1; TRBD2 matches at 12 bases. V lost 5 bases and J lost 8; bases outside the gene matches: 4. Germline V gene sequence: CDR1 MNHEY, CDR2 SVGAGI. The CDR3 length is 14 residues. The CDR3 here is CASSPRTSGDEQFF. The CDR3, as DNA: TGTGCCAGCAGTCCACGGACTAGCGGGGATGAGCAGTTCTTC.

The V gene is TRBV5-1, the J gene TRBJ2-6; D might be TRBD2 (5 bases). V was shortened by 4 bases and J by 0 bases, with 8 bases between the two germline ends. Germline V gene lookup returns CDR1 SGHRS and CDR2 YFSETQ. The CDR3 consists of 15 residues. CDR3 sequence: CASSIEGSGANVLTF. The CDR3 region has the DNA TGCGCCAGCAGCATCGAGGGCTCTGGGGCCAACGTCCTGACTTTC.

This sequence joins TRBV5-8 and TRBJ1-6; 7 bases map to TRBD1. Trimming at V came to 4 bases and at J to 6 bases, leaving 4 bases not matched to a gene. The CDR3 has 14 residues. CDR1 SGHTS and CDR2 YDEGEE come from the germline V gene. This CDR3 is CASSPGQINSPLHF. CDR3 sequence (DNA): TGTGCCAGCAGCCCGGGACAGATTAATTCACCCCTCCACTTT.

This chain connects TRBV30 to TRBJ2-7; D possibly corresponds to TRBD2 (5 bases). V was cut by 3 bases and J by 2 bases, with 11 bases left in between. Germline-derived CDR1 and CDR2 are GTSNPN and SVGIG (reference sequence). CDR3 size: 13 residues. The CDR3 coding sequence is TGTGCCTGGAGGAGGGCCAAAACCTACGAGCAGTACTTC. Residues: CAWRRAKTYEQYF.

The chain links TRBV5-1 to TRBJ2-7, with 7 positions matching TRBD2. The CDR3 is 15 residues long. V lost 4 bases and J lost 2; bases outside the gene matches: 9. Germline V gene lookup returns CDR1 SGHRS and CDR2 YFSETQ. The CDR3 loop reads CASSPQGAGTYEQYF. CDR3 DNA: TGCGCCAGCAGCCCCCAGGGAGCGGGGACCTACGAGCAGTACTTC.

V usage is TRBV7-3 and J usage is TRBJ2-7; TRBD1 agrees at 7 bases. The V segment lost 2 bases and the J segment 3 bases; nucleotides outside the gene matches: 10. This CDR3 is 16 amino acids long. Germline V gene lookup returns CDR1 SGHTA and CDR2 FQGTGA. This CDR3 is CASSLSGTEAFYEQYF. DNA for the CDR3: TGTGCCAGCAGCTTATCCGGGACAGAAGCCTTCTACGAGCAGTACTTC.

The chain joins TRBV6-5 to TRBJ2-5, with D perhaps TRBD1 (6 bases). V was cut by 6 bases and J by 0 bases, with 8 bases left in between. The CDR3 contains 13 residues. The germline V gene has CDR1 MNHEY and CDR2 SVGAGI. Written as DNA, the CDR3 is TGTGCCAGCAGCGACAGGTACCAAGAGACCCAGTACTTC. This gives the protein CASSDRYQETQYF.

This chain connects TRBV3-1 (or the pseudogene TRBV3-2) to TRBJ1-2; TRBD1 might be the D (5 bases). The V gene lost 4 bases and the J gene lost 2 bases, with 14 bases spanning the gap. Germline lookup yields CDR1 LGHDT and CDR2 YNNKEL (reference sequence). This CDR3 comprises 15 residues. CDR3 sequence reads: CASSRESRGNYGYTF. CDR3 sequence (DNA): TGTGCCAGCAGCCGAGAGTCCCGGGGGAACTATGGCTACACCTTC.

The rearrangement uses TRBV19 and TRBJ2-2; a possible D gene is TRBD1 (5 bases). Germline V lookup: CDR1 LNHDA, CDR2 SQIVND (reference sequence). Trimming removed 8 bases at V and 4 bases at J, with 17 bases between. This CDR3 comprises 15 residues. The CDR3 sequence: CASARQNPFTGELFF. The CDR3, as DNA: TGTGCCAGTGCCCGACAGAACCCCTTCACCGGGGAGCTGTTTTTT.

The gene calls are TRBV6-2 or TRBV6-3 and TRBJ2-2; 8 bases map to TRBD2. V was pared by 5 bases and J by 6 bases, with 5 bases of the junction left unmatched. CDR1 MNHEY and CDR2 SVGEGT come from the germline V gene. The CDR3 has 14 amino acids. This CDR3 is CASSQRELSGELFF. The CDR3, as DNA: TGTGCCAGCAGTCAGCGGGAGTTATCCGGGGAGCTGTTTTTT.

The V and J genes are TRBV7-9 and TRBJ2-7; 7 nucleotides match TRBD1. After removal of 5 bases from V and 5 bases from J, the junction contained 6 bases not matched to a gene. The CDR3 totals 13 residues. Germline CDR1 and CDR2: SEHNR and FQNEAQ (reference sequence). CDR3 nucleotide sequence: TGTGCCAGCAGCCGAACAGGGGTCCACGAGCAGTACTTC. This translates into CASSRTGVHEQYF.

In this sample, this clone turned up a few times. This chain joins TRBV7-3 and TRBJ2-3; the match to TRBD2 covers 10 bases. Trimming cost V 4 bases and J 0 bases; bases outside gene matches: 13. There are 19 residues in the CDR3. Looked up from germline, CDR1 is SGHTA and CDR2 is FQGTGA. The CDR3: CASSSGTASGGASTDTQYF. The CDR3 DNA sequence: TGTGCCAGCAGCTCCGGTACGGCTAGCGGGGGCGCTAGCACAGATACGCAGTATTTT. The full variable domain, completed using reference TRBV7-3 and TRBJ2-3, is GAGVSQTPSNKVTEKGKYVELRCDPISGHTALYWYRQSLGQGPEFLIYFQGTGAADDSGLPNDRFFAVRPEGSVSTLKIQRTERGDSAVYLCASSSGTASGGASTDTQYFGPGTRLTVL.

The V and J genes are TRBV11-1 and TRBJ1-1, with 9 positions matching TRBD1. The CDR3 is 15 residues long. Trimming at V came to 1 base and at J to 4 bases, leaving 4 bases not matched to a gene. The V gene's germline CDR1 is SGHAT and CDR2 FQDESV (reference sequence). CDR3 amino acids: CASSLVGTGSTEAFF. The CDR3 DNA reads as TGTGCCAGCAGCTTAGTGGGGACAGGGAGCACTGAAGCTTTCTTT.

Only a few counts were recorded for this clone. The rearrangement joins TRBV5-1 to TRBJ2-3; 10 bases align to TRBD1. The length of the CDR3 is 16 residues. Germline loops: CDR1 SGHRS, CDR2 YFSETQ. Losses at the gene ends were 3 bases for V and 0 bases for J; bases not matched to a gene: 4. This chain's CDR3 is CASSSGTGASTDTQYF. CDR3 sequence (DNA): TGCGCCAGCAGCTCTGGGACAGGGGCTAGCACAGATACGCAGTATTTT.

The genes are TRBV12-3 or TRBV12-4 and TRBJ1-1; D unclear. The CDR3 sequence is 12 residues long. V lost 3 bases and J lost 3, with 5 bases in between. The CDR3 reads CASSFGDTEAFF. CDR3 nucleotides: TGTGCCAGCAGTTTCGGGGACACTGAAGCTTTCTTT.

The gene calls are TRBV7-2 and TRBJ2-7; D is perhaps TRBD1 (6 bases). The CDR3 consists of 12 residues. V lost 1 base, J lost 8 bases, and 9 bases lay in between. The germline V gene encodes CDR1 SGHTA and CDR2 FQGNSA. CDR3 loop: CASSLEDSQQYF. The CDR3 coding sequence is TGTGCCAGCAGCTTAGAGGACAGCCAGCAGTACTTC.